One and the same sample provided the 19 T cell receptor beta chains below, sequenced in a study of blood T cells in healthy people across ages. It was with a sample-barcoded 5' primer and a J-beta primer mix that a second PCR of roughly 7 to 12 cycles was run. Using its own MiXCR run on the 5' RACE reads, TCRdb lists one record per CDR3 protein. The table lists over a million distinct CDR3 sequences, around 25% of them singletons. These same data were also listed under a study on T cells of mothers and their children.

The source material was blood. These receptors all stem from a girl aged 2 to 9 in good health.

The V gene is TRBV28, the J gene TRBJ1-2, with 8 positions matching TRBD1. Per the germline V gene, CDR1 is MDHEN and CDR2 is SYDVKM. This CDR3 has 12 amino acids. Losses at the gene ends were 8 bases for V and 7 bases for J; bases not matched to a gene: 6. The CDR3 DNA sequence: TGTGCCAGCGGTGACAGGGGATTTGGCTACACCTTC. Residues: CASGDRGFGYTF.

The chain couples TRBV20-1 to TRBJ1-2, with 7 bases identical to TRBD1. V trimming: 6 bases; J trimming: 3 bases; junction bases outside the gene matches: 10. Germline values: CDR1 DFQATT, CDR2 SNEGSKA (reference sequence). CDR3 length: 14 amino acids. CDR3 nucleotides: TGCAGTGCACAAATCACAGGGGTAGACTATGGCTACACCTTC. It encodes CSAQITGVDYGYTF.

This clonotype was picked up a small number of times. The chain links TRBV5-4 to TRBJ2-5; D is unclear. The last part of the DNA fits TRBJ2-1 better; the J call may be wrong. CDR3 length: 21 amino acids. Germline V lookup: CDR1 SGHNT, CDR2 YYREEE (reference sequence). The CDR3 nucleotides are TGTGCCAGCAGCTTTGACACCAAAAGTAACTCCAGGTCCTTACAACTCAATGAGCAGTTCTTC. Translated, it gives CASSFDTKSNSRSLQLNEQFF.

The chain has TRBV14 and TRBJ1-1; 9 bases line up with TRBD1. The CDR3 is 16 amino acids. V lost 10 bases, J lost 1 base, and 13 bases stayed unmatched. The germline gives CDR1 SGHDN, CDR2 FVKESK. The CDR3 DNA is TGTGCCACGATTGCCGGGACAGGGCCTTGGAACACTGAAGCTTTCTTT. It translates to CATIAGTGPWNTEAFF.

This clonotype turned up a few times. The V call is TRBV5-1, the J call TRBJ2-5, with 9 bases lining up with TRBD2. V was pared by 0 bases and J by 4 bases, with 10 bases of the junction left unmatched. The CDR3 totals 17 residues. CDR1 is SGHRS, CDR2 YFSETQ, per germline. CDR3 DNA sequence: TGCGCCAGCAGCTTGGGACTAGCGGAAAGTTGGGCAGAGACCCAGTACTTC. It codes for CASSLGLAESWAETQYF.

This clonotype has just a few counts. A junction end diverges from the germline sequence, so it may reflect a read error. The chain joins TRBV20-1 to TRBJ1-2; unclear D gene. CDR1 and CDR2 from the germline V gene are DFQATT and SNEGSKA (reference sequence). The CDR3 is 12 residues long. CDR3 sequence: CSASSGDYGYTF. CDR3 sequence (DNA): TGTAGTGCTAGTTCTGGAGATTACGGCTACACCTTC.

This clonotype was detected only once. V usage is TRBV4-2 and J usage is TRBJ2-5; D gene unclear. The CDR3 has 16 amino acids. Germline assignment: CDR1 LGHNA and CDR2 YNFKEQ. V was pared by 1 base and J by 0 bases, with 12 bases between. This CDR3 is CASSQATPEYQETQYF. CDR3 DNA: TGTGCCAGCAGCCAAGCTACTCCAGAGTACCAAGAGACCCAGTACTTC.

This clonotype was observed many times. The chain employs TRBV7-3 and TRBJ2-3, with 10 bases lining up with TRBD2. Germline V gene data show CDR1 as SGHTA and CDR2 as FQGTGA. The junction had 3 bases not matched to a gene; V was cut back by 5 bases and J by 4 bases. The CDR3 contains 14 residues. DNA of the CDR3: TGTGCCAGCAGCCCAAGCGGGGGGGCAGATACGCAGTATTTT. Protein: CASSPSGGADTQYF.

This clonotype was seen a handful of times. The rearrangement joins TRBV5-1 to TRBJ2-6; 8 bases match TRBD1. The V segment lost 6 bases and the J segment 0 bases; nucleotides outside the gene matches: 17. Looked up from germline, CDR1 is SGHRS and CDR2 is YFSETQ. The CDR3 has 20 amino acids. The CDR3 here is CASNWNLPTGDSSGANVLTF. Written as DNA, the CDR3 is TGCGCCAGCAACTGGAACCTACCGACAGGGGACAGCTCTGGGGCCAACGTCCTGACTTTC.

V is TRBV27 and J is TRBJ2-3; D perhaps matches TRBD1 (6 bases). This CDR3 is built from 14 residues. The V end was cut by 10 bases, the J end by 1 base, with 15 bases between. Germline assignment: CDR1 MNHEY and CDR2 SMNVEV (reference sequence). CDR3 bases: TGTGCCACATTAAACAGGGATGGCACAGATACGCAGTATTTT. Its translation is CATLNRDGTDTQYF.

CDR3 nucleotides: TGTGCCAGCACGCGGACAGGGCGGGAGCAGTACTTC. Translation gives CASTRTGREQYF. The chain has TRBV28 and TRBJ2-7; the match to TRBD1 covers 8 bases. V dropped 7 bases and J dropped 7; count of bases not matched to a gene: 6. The CDR3 length is 12 residues. Germline lookup yields CDR1 MDHEN and CDR2 SYDVKM.

CDR3 in DNA: TGTGCCAGCAGCCATACAGGGGGCAACCCCAGGGACGAGCAGTACTTC. It yields the protein CASSHTGGNPRDEQYF. This chain links TRBV3-1 with TRBJ2-7, with 9 bases aligning to TRBD1. Trimming at V came to 3 bases and at J to 5 bases, leaving 11 bases not matched to a gene. The length of the CDR3 is 16 residues. Germline V gene sequence: CDR1 LGHDT, CDR2 YNNKEL (reference sequence).

This clonotype was picked up a small number of times. The chain is built from TRBV7-9 and TRBJ2-3; a weak D match, TRBD1 (6 bases). The CDR3 extends over 16 amino acids. Per germline, CDR1 SEHNR and CDR2 FQNEAQ (reference sequence). V lost 1 base, J lost 4 bases, and 15 bases lay in between. The CDR3 loop is CASSLVSLGGSDTQYF. In nucleotides, the CDR3 is TGTGCCAGCAGCTTAGTATCATTAGGGGGTTCAGATACGCAGTATTTT. Filled out from reference TRBV7-9 and TRBJ2-3, the complete variable domain reads DTGVSQNPRHKITKRGQNVTFRCDPISEHNRLYWYRQTLGQGPEFLTYFQNEAQLEKSRLLSDRFSAERPKGSFSTLEIQRTEQGDSAMYLCASSLVSLGGSDTQYFGPGTRLTVL.

The chain has TRBV20-1 and TRBJ2-1; 12 bases agree with TRBD2. Trimming took 0 bases from V and 7 from J; bases not matched to a gene: 7. The CDR3 sequence is 16 residues long. Germline CDR1 is DFQATT and CDR2 is SNEGSKA (reference sequence). The CDR3, as DNA: TGCAGTGCTAGAGATCCGCTAGCGGGGGGGCCAAATGAGCAGTTCTTC. This gives the protein CSARDPLAGGPNEQFF.

This clonotype was seen a few times. V is TRBV7-2 and J is TRBJ1-6; tentatively, D is TRBD1 (5 bases). V was cut by 2 bases and J by 10 bases, with 15 bases left in between. The germline CDR1 and CDR2 sequences are SGHTA and FQGNSA. The CDR3 spans 15 residues. The CDR3 sequence: CASSLSVGANSPLHF. The CDR3 bases are TGTGCCAGCAGCTTAAGCGTCGGGGCGAACTCACCCCTCCACTTT. The variable domain in full, completed from reference TRBV7-2 and TRBJ1-6, reads GAGVSQSPSNKVTEKGKDVELRCDPISGHTALYWYRQSLGQGLEFLIYFQGNSAPDKSGLPSDRFSAERTGGSVSTLTIQRTQQEDSAVYLCASSLSVGANSPLHFGNGTRLTVT.

V usage is TRBV12-3 or TRBV12-4 and J usage is TRBJ1-6; D gene ambiguous. This CDR3 has 16 residues. The V end was cut by 7 bases, the J end by 2 bases, with 15 bases between. The CDR3 bases are TGTGCCAGCACCCTGGGAGGGAAAGCCTATAATTCACCCCTCCACTTT. Translating it yields CASTLGGKAYNSPLHF.

This chain uses TRBV7-2 with TRBJ2-1; tentatively, D is TRBD2 (7 bases). Germline values: CDR1 SGHTA, CDR2 FQGNSA. The CDR3 runs to 15 residues. Trimming removed 10 bases at V and 1 base at J, with 17 bases between. CDR3 bases: TGTGCCACCAAGAAGGGAGGGGGTTCCTACAATGAGCAGTTCTTC. Translating it yields CATKKGGGSYNEQFF.

This clonotype showed up just a few times. The chain carries TRBV20-1 and TRBJ1-1; D gene unclear. Germline V gene lookup returns CDR1 DFQATT and CDR2 SNEGSKA (reference sequence). Trimming removed 4 bases from V and 2 bases from J, with 8 bases in between. The CDR3 contains 12 residues. In DNA, the CDR3 is TGCAGTGCTACTAAAGCAAACACTGAAGCTTTCTTT. Translating it yields CSATKANTEAFF.

A few counts support this clonotype. This sequence joins TRBV29-1 and TRBJ1-2; a possible D gene is TRBD1 (6 bases). V lost 4 bases, J lost 12 bases, and 15 bases lay in between. CDR1 SQVTM and CDR2 ANQGSEA come from the germline V gene. This CDR3 has 11 amino acids. CDR3 in amino acids: CSVVLLEGDTF. The CDR3, as DNA: TGCAGCGTTGTACTCCTTGAGGGGGACACCTTC.